A selection of T cell receptor beta chains follows, all from one sample in a study of blood T cell repertoires in COVID-19. Clones were read by immunoSEQ multiplex PCR, and TCRdb kept only the in-frame ones, dropping some. This sample yields around 340,000 clones, of which around 82% are seen a single time; just under 3% belongs to the top ten. Sample: peripheral blood. The receptors originated from a man younger than 45 with active or convalescent COVID-19. Both conserved end residues are part of each CDR3. The D gene is left open where the match is weak. Size is stated for part of the rows, as once, few or many counts, or as a class when the clone is expanded.

abundance,d_gene,len,j_gene,v_gene,CDR3nt,CDR3aa
-,-,15,TRBJ1-3,TRBV2,TGTGCCAGCAGTGATGACAGTGCCTCTGGAAACACCATATATTTT,CASSDDSASGNTIYF
-,-,14,TRBJ2-5,TRBV5-1,TGCGCCAGCAGCCTGGGATTTAGTCAAGAGACCCAGTACTTC,CASSLGFSQETQYF
-,TRBD2,16,TRBJ2-7,TRBV9,TGTGCCAGCAGCCCCTTTATTAGCGGGAGTAACCACGAGCAGTACTTC,CASSPFISGSNHEQYF
-,TRBD2,21,TRBJ2-1,TRBV24-1,TGTGCCACCAGTGATTTTAGACCGGGACTAGCGGCCCTGAGCTCCTACAATGAGCAGTTCTTC,CATSDFRPGLAALSSYNEQFF
-,-,12,TRBJ2-7,TRBV2,TGTGCCACCCGACAGTTTTCCTACGAGCAGTACTTC,CATRQFSYEQYF
-,-,13,TRBJ1-5,TRBV6-6,TGTGCCAGCAGTGGAGTTGGCGGTCAGCCCCAGCATTTT,CASSGVGGQPQHF
-,TRBD2,15,TRBJ2-3,TRBV30,TGTGCCTGGAGTTTTCAGGCTCAGCGGGGAGATACGCAGTATTTT,CAWSFQAQRGDTQYF
-,TRBD1,14,TRBJ2-7,TRBV5-4,TGTGCCAGCAGCCGGGACAGGGGGCGGAACGAGCAGTACTTC,CASSRDRGRNEQYF
-,TRBD2,15,TRBJ2-5,TRBV19,TGTGCCAGTATGGAAGGGACTAGCGGACTAGAGACCCAGTACTTC,CASMEGTSGLETQYF
once,-,14,TRBJ1-4,TRBV19,TGTGCCAGTAAGAGGGTTGCAACTAATGAAAAACTGTTTTTT,CASKRVATNEKLFF
-,-,16,TRBJ1-1,TRBV7-2,TGTGCCAGCAGCTCCAACCCGTCGGGGTTGGACACTGAAGCTTTCTTT,CASSSNPSGLDTEAFF
-,-,15,TRBJ2-5,TRBV19,TGTGCCAGTAGTGAGACGGTGACTAACCGAGAGACCCAGTACTTC,CASSETVTNRETQYF
-,-,15,TRBJ2-7,TRBV7-3,TGTGCCAGCAGCTTAGCCCCAACCGAGGCCTACGAGCAGTACTTC,CASSLAPTEAYEQYF
-,-,16,TRBJ2-7,TRBV27,TGTGCCAGCAGCCGAATAGGGGATGACAGTTTTAACGAGCAGTACTTC,CASSRIGDDSFNEQYF